The source of this T cell receptor beta chain is a study of human T cells and chemical hapten exposure (dated by TCRdb to the early 2020s). Regarding the complete study: For sensitization, 2% DPC in acetone was applied to a roughly 2 cm by roughly 2 cm area of upper inner arm skin. Throughout the roughly 24-week study period, patients were also given weekly therapeutic DPC doses on the scalp. Patch testing was done on the upper back using Finn chambers containing 0.01% DPC, and results were scored after 6 days according to International Contact Dermatitis Research Group standards. The mostly female patient cohort included alopecia areata with under or over 50% scalp involvement, alopecia totalis and alopecia universalis. The libraries were sequenced as a pool, and the TCR yield per sample differed mostly because of small variations in library volumes within the pool. This study followed changes in the peripheral blood TCR repertoire in vivo during primary and secondary sensitization of alopecia patients to the hapten diphenylcyclopropenone (DPC). Patient blood was sampled pre-sensitization (week 0) and at 2, 6 and about 24 weeks after DPC sensitization. Blood for TCR sequencing was provided by twenty-nine alopecia patients at one to four time points (pre-sensitization, 2, 6 and 24 weeks). The investigation overall reported the following: Because every patient had alopecia, a presumed autoimmune disease, the patients' immune response might differ from that of healthy individuals. Expanded TCRs formed significantly more large CDR3 similarity clusters than pre-sensitization or healthy control sets, consistent with antigen-driven responses. After repeated subsampling, changes were observed in the strength of the expansion versus patch-test correlation and in the threshold at which the correlation became significant. No change with DPC sensitization was found in the number of TCRs above 1 in 1000 frequency, and no evidence of global repertoire structure alterations was found. A positive correlation was found between the number of PT1 expanded TCRs and patch test score, with significance reached at thresholds 8, 16 and 32 but not 4.

The table lists this clonotype with a few counts. There is no known antigen for this receptor. Base qualities are not recorded, but no much larger clone differs from it by a single base. The sample's time point label, in plain terms: pre-sensitization, week 0. Sample treatment or condition, as interpreted from the label and publication: therapeutic diphenylcyclopropenone sensitization with weekly scalp DPC. At each patch-test visit, blood was drawn before the patch test was applied. Patients were eligible if aged 18 to 70, diagnosed with alopecia and judged suitable for DPC therapy, and pregnant patients were excluded. Unfractionated whole blood was collected in Tempus Blood RNA tubes, and total RNA was extracted from that blood. The library relied on RACE. The instrument was a NextSeq 500. During library preparation, unique molecular identifiers were attached to individual cDNA molecules so that TCRs could be counted in a quantitative, reproducible way. For every blood RNA sample, sequencing covered both the TCR alpha and TCR beta chains. Turning to the authors' computational methods: Samples had a median of about 96,000 TCRs, with a range from about 23,224 to 750,000. V, J and CDR3 annotation of the TCR reads was carried out using the Decombinator software suite. To make PS versus PT1 abundance plots, every sample was subsampled to the same number of TCRs (28,000). Expanded TCRs were defined as absent before sensitization and observed at least eight times at the 2-week time point. The public reads were quality trimmed at Q25 with fastp and then assembled into clones with MiXCR by TCRdb, keeping productive beta chains. When rows share a CDR3 protein, they turn into one entry using the most common DNA and genes. None of the V and J calls come from the authors' own analysis; TCRdb made them. The sample table records around 380,000 distinct CDR3 sequences; approximately 5% of these occur just once. About 8.7% of the sample goes to the ten largest clones.

Clipping removes 6 bases from V and 4 bases from J, with 5 as the unmatched junction base count. Including the terminal cysteine and phenylalanine, the CDR3 comprises 13 residues. Just the 39-base CDR3 DNA is kept, in frame starting at base 1. CDR1 and CDR2 are read off the germline V gene as SQVTM and ANQGSEA. Source: whole blood, taken in connection with sensitization to the hapten diphenylcyclopropenone (DPC). The TCR comes from a young woman with alopecia areata. Some clones in this sample may be carry-over from other donors' samples. The chain is encoded by TRBV29-1 joined to TRBJ1-2, with 10 junctional bases fitting TRBD1. The nucleotides read TGCAGCGTCGGGACAGGGGAGATCTATGGCTACACCTTC. The encoded protein is CSVGTGEIYGYTF.